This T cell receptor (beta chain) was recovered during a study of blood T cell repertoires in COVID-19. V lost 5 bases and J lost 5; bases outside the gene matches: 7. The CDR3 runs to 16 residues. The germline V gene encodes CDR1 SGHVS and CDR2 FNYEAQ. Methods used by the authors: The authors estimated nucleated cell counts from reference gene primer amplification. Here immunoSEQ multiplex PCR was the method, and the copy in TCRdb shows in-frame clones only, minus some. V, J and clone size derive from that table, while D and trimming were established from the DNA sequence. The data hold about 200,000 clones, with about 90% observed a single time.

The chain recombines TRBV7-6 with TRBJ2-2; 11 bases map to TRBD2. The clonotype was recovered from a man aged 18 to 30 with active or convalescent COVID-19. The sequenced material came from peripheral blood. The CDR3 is CASSTRPSGGTGELFF. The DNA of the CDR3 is TGTGCCAGCAGCACTCGCCCTAGCGGGGGGACCGGGGAGCTGTTTTTT.